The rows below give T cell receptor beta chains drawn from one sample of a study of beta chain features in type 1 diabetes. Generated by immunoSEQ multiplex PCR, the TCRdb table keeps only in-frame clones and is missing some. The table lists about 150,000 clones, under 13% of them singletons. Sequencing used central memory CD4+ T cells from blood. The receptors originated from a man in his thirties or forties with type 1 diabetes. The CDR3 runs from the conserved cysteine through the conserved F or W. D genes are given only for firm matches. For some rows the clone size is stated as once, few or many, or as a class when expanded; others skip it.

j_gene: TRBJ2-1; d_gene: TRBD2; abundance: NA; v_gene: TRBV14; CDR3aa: CASSQDMTSGRTYNEQFF; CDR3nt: TGTGCCAGCAGCCAAGATATGACTAGCGGACGAACTTACAATGAGCAGTTCTTC
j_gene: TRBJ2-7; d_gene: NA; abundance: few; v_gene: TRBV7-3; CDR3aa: CASSLNPTTVEQYF; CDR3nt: TGTGCCAGCAGCTTAAACCCCACTACGGTCGAGCAGTACTTC
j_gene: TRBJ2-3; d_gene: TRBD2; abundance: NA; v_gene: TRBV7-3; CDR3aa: CASSSSSGGGDTQYF; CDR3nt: TGTGCCAGCAGCTCGTCTAGCGGGGGAGGGGATACGCAGTATTTT
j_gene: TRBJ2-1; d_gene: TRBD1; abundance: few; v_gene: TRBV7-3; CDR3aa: CASSPAGTGTYNEQFF; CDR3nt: TGTGCCAGCAGCCCCGCCGGGACAGGGACATACAATGAGCAGTTCTTC
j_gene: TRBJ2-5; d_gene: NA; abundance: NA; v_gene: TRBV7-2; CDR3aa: CASSPWGDYQETQYF; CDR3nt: TGTGCCAGCAGCCCCTGGGGGGACTACCAAGAGACCCAGTACTTC
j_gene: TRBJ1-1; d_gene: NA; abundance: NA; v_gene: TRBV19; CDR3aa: CASAGGFMNTEAFF; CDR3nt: TGTGCCAGTGCGGGGGGTTTCATGAACACTGAAGCTTTCTTT
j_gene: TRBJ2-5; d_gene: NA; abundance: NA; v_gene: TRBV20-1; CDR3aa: CSAKRRGTQYF; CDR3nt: TGCAGTGCTAAAAGGAGGGGAACCCAGTACTTC
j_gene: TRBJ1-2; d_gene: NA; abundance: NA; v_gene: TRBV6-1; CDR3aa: CASSEAGGRFGGGAYGYTF; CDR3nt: TGTGCCAGCAGTGAAGCGGGGGGGCGCTTCGGTGGGGGCGCCTATGGCTACACCTTC
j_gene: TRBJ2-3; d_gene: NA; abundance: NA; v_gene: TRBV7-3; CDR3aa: CASSPNRGGTDTQYF; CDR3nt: TGTGCCAGCAGCCCGAATCGCGGGGGCACAGATACGCAGTATTTT
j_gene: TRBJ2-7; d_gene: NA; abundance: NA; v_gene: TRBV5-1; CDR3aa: CASSSGDLYDSYEQYF; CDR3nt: TGCGCCAGCAGCTCGGGGGACCTATACGACTCCTACGAGCAGTACTTC
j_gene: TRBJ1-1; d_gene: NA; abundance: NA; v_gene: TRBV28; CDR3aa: CASSFSGNTNTEAFF; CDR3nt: TGTGCCAGCAGTTTCTCAGGGAATACGAACACTGAAGCTTTCTTT
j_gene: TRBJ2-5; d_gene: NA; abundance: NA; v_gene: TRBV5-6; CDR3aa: CASSPRPRGATNEETQYF; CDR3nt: TGTGCCAGCAGCCCAAGGCCACGGGGAGCCACGAATGAAGAGACCCAGTACTTC
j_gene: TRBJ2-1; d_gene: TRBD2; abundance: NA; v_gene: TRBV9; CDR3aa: CASSVTPGLGGRFNEQFF; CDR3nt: TGTGCCAGCAGCGTAACCCCGGGTCTTGGCGGGAGGTTCAATGAGCAGTTCTTC